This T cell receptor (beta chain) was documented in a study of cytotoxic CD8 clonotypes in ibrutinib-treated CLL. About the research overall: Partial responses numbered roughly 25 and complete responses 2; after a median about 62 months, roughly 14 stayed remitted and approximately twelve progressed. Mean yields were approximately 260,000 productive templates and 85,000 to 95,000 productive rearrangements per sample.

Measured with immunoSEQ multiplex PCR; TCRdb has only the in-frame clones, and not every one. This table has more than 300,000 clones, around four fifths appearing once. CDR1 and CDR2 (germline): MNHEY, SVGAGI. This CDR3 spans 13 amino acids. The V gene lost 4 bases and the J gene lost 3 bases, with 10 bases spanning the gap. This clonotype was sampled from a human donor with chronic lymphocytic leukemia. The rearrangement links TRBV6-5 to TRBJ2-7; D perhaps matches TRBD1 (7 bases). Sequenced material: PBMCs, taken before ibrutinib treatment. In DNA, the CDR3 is TGTGCCAGCAGTTGGCGGGACAGCTACGAGCAGTACTTC. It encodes CASSWRDSYEQYF.